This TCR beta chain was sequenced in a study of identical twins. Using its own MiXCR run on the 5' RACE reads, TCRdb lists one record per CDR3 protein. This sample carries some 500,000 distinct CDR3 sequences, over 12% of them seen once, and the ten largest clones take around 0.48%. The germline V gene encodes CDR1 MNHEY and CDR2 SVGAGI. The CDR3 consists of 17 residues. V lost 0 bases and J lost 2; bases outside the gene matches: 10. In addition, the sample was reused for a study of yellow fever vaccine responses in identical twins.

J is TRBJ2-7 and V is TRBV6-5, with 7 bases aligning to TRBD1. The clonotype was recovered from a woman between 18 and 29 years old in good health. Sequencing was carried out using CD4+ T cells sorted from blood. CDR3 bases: TGTGCCAGCAGTTACTCCGGGACAGTCAAAGAACCCTACGAGCAGTACTTC. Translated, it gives CASSYSGTVKEPYEQYF.